Shown below are 29 T cell receptor beta chains from a single sample sequenced in a study of CD8 T cells in Susac syndrome. Reverse transcription of roughly 0.5 to 1 ug RNA was carried out with random hexamers. TCRdb re-called the immunoSEQ multiplex PCR reads with MiXCR, one entry per CDR3 protein. The table records about 52,000 distinct CDR3 sequences, 93% of them present only once. Material for sequencing was CD8+ T cells from PBMCs. The receptors originated from a human donor with multiple sclerosis.

The chain joins TRBV29-1 to TRBJ2-1, with 8 positions matching TRBD1. Germline lookup yields CDR1 SQVTM and CDR2 ANQGSEA. The CDR3 runs 17 residues. V lost 7 bases to trimming and J lost 0 bases; unmatched junction nucleotides: 14. The CDR3 region has the DNA TGCAGCGGGGGAACCTCAGGGGGCGGACTCTCCTACAATGAGCAGTTCTTC. Its translation: CSGGTSGGGLSYNEQFF.

The chain couples TRBV14 to TRBJ1-2; D ambiguous. Trimming took 4 bases from V and 3 from J, leaving 6 bases between them. Germline V gene data show CDR1 as SGHDN and CDR2 as FVKESK. This CDR3 spans 12 amino acids. The CDR3 DNA reads as TGTGCCAGCAGCCCTAATCACTATGGCTACACCTTC. Amino acid sequence: CASSPNHYGYTF.

V and J are TRBV19 and TRBJ1-1; perhaps TRBD1 as D (5 bases). This CDR3 region has 13 residues. V dropped 8 bases and J dropped 0 bases, with 10 bases sitting between them. Germline V gene lookup returns CDR1 LNHDA and CDR2 SQIVND (reference sequence). Here the CDR3 reads CASGTALNTEAFF. The CDR3, as DNA: TGTGCCAGTGGGACCGCATTGAACACTGAAGCTTTCTTT.

This chain uses TRBV20-1 with TRBJ1-4, with TRBD1 as a possible D gene (5 bases). The CDR3 length is 15 residues. Germline lookup yields CDR1 DFQATT and CDR2 SNEGSKA (reference sequence). The germline V and J ends were trimmed by 0 bases and 3 bases, with 11 bases remaining between them. The CDR3 nucleotides read TGCAGTGCTAGAGACGGGGGGACGGCTAATGAAAAACTGTTTTTT. Residues: CSARDGGTANEKLFF.

This sequence joins TRBV28 and TRBJ1-2; TRBD1 is a possible D gene (5 bases). The CDR3 totals 12 residues. Germline CDR1 MDHEN, CDR2 SYDVKM. Trimming stripped 7 bases from V and 7 bases from J, with 13 bases between. The CDR3, as DNA: TGTGCCAGCAATTTCGGGGCAGGTGGCTACACCTTC. It encodes CASNFGAGGYTF.

The V gene is TRBV29-1, the J gene TRBJ2-4; no reliable D call. From germline, CDR1 is SQVTM and CDR2 ANQGSEA. Trimming took off 6 bases at V and 2 bases at J, with 8 bases between the two ends. This CDR3 contains 12 residues. CDR3 sequence (DNA): TGCAGCGTACCGGATTCCAAAAACATTCAGTACTTC. It codes for CSVPDSKNIQYF.

The chain combines TRBV19 with TRBJ1-5; TRBD1 matches at 10 bases. V shed 5 bases and J 4 bases; nucleotides not matched to a gene: 2. Germline CDR1 is LNHDA and CDR2 is SQIVND (reference sequence). This CDR3 has 14 amino acids. This CDR3 reads CASSWGQGNQPQHF. The DNA of the CDR3 is TGTGCCAGTAGTTGGGGACAGGGGAATCAGCCCCAGCATTTT.

The chain joins TRBV20-1 to TRBJ1-2; D not certain. Germline CDR1 is DFQATT and CDR2 is SNEGSKA (reference sequence). The CDR3 runs 12 residues. The V end was cut by 5 bases, the J end by 3 bases, with 10 bases between. The CDR3 DNA reads TGCAGTGCTCCCCCTGGGGACTATGGCTACACCTTC. Translating gives CSAPPGDYGYTF.

The rearrangement links TRBV4-1 to TRBJ1-1, with a possible D match to TRBD1 (6 bases). The CDR3 sequence is 16 residues long. Trimming stripped 3 bases from V and 0 bases from J, with 14 bases between. In germline, CDR1 is MGHRA, CDR2 YSYEKL. CDR3: CASSHLEQGLNTEAFF. In nucleotides, the CDR3 is TGCGCCAGCAGCCATTTGGAACAGGGCCTGAACACTGAAGCTTTCTTT.

The chain has TRBV6-1 and TRBJ2-7; D could derive from TRBD1 or TRBD2 (5 bases each). The CDR3 covers 13 residues. The V end was cut by 11 bases, the J end by 0 bases, with 14 bases between. Germline CDR1 is MNHNS and CDR2 is SASEGT. As DNA, the CDR3 is TGTGCCTGTCAGGCAGGGAGCTCCTACGAGCAGTACTTC. Encoded protein: CACQAGSSYEQYF.

This clonotype was observed a handful of times. The chain has TRBV25-1 and TRBJ2-7; D gene uncertain. This CDR3 contains 11 residues. Germline V gives CDR1 MGHDK, CDR2 SYGVNS. Trimming left V 5 bases short and J 0 bases short, with 2 bases between. The chain's CDR3 is CASSISYEQYF. The CDR3 nucleotides read TGTGCCAGCAGTATCTCCTACGAGCAGTACTTC.

The gene calls are TRBV6-2 or TRBV6-3 and TRBJ1-5; the D is unclear. V lost 0 bases and J 0 bases, leaving 6 bases between the germline ends. The CDR3 extends over 15 amino acids. Germline loops: CDR1 MNHEY, CDR2 SVGEGT. CDR3 loop: CASSYSRNSNQPQHF. CDR3 nucleotides: TGTGCCAGCAGTTACTCGAGGAATAGCAATCAGCCCCAGCATTTT.

V gene TRBV3-1 combines with J gene TRBJ1-3; 8 bases align to TRBD1. This CDR3 is 15 amino acids long. Germline loops: CDR1 LGHDT, CDR2 YNNKEL (reference sequence). Trimming removed 4 bases from V and 0 bases from J; junction bases left unmatched: 2. CDR3 nucleotides: TGTGCCAGCAGCCGGGACAGGAGCTCTGGAAACACCATATATTTT. Translation gives CASSRDRSSGNTIYF.

The sample holds one count of this clonotype. The chain employs TRBV4-1 and TRBJ1-1, with TRBD1 identical over 8 bases. Germline V CDR1 and CDR2: MGHRA, YSYEKL. The CDR3 length is 17 residues. V was pared by 4 bases and J by 0 bases, with 10 bases of the junction left unmatched. In DNA form, the CDR3 reads TGCGCCAGCAGCCCGCAGACAGGGGCAGGGGTGAACACTGAAGCTTTCTTT. As protein: CASSPQTGAGVNTEAFF.

The chain uses TRBV21-1 and TRBJ2-4; the table names TRBD1, a call not compared with the DNA. TRBV21-1 is a pseudogene locus. The CDR3 runs 17 residues. CDR3 region: CASSKGSGTGERFIQYF. CDR3 DNA sequence: TGTGCCAGCAGCAAAGGGTCTGGTACAGGCGAACGATTCATTCAGTACTTC.

This sequence joins TRBV6-5 and TRBJ2-1; 8 bases agree with TRBD2. CDR3 length equals 15 residues. V shed 3 bases and J 8 bases; nucleotides not matched to a gene: 9. Germline CDR1 MNHEY, CDR2 SVGAGI. CDR3 nucleotide sequence: TGTGCCAGCAGTTATAACCGCGGGGGGTACGATGAGCAGTTCTTC. Encoded protein: CASSYNRGGYDEQFF.

The chain recombines TRBV27 with TRBJ1-2; possible D gene TRBD1, 6 bases. V was clipped by 5 bases and J by 2 bases, with 15 bases between them. Germline V lookup: CDR1 MNHEY, CDR2 SMNVEV (reference sequence). There are 15 residues in the CDR3. DNA of the CDR3: TGTGCCAGCAGTCCCCCGGGGGGGCGCAACTATGGCTACACCTTC. It translates to CASSPPGGRNYGYTF.

The chain combines TRBV27 with TRBJ1-1; 7 bases agree with TRBD1. This CDR3 is 14 amino acids long. Trimming removed 3 bases from V and 2 bases from J; junction bases left unmatched: 3. Germline CDR1 and CDR2: MNHEY and SMNVEV (reference sequence). The CDR3 reads CASSFGTANTEAFF. The CDR3 DNA reads TGTGCCAGCAGTTTCGGGACAGCAAACACTGAAGCTTTCTTT.

The V call is TRBV20-1, the J call TRBJ2-2; D is unclear. Trimming pared 5 bases from V and 3 bases from J, leaving 1 base between. This CDR3 spans 10 amino acids. The germline V gene has CDR1 DFQATT and CDR2 SNEGSKA (reference sequence). Here the CDR3 reads CSAHTGELFF. Written as DNA, the CDR3 is TGCAGTGCTCACACCGGGGAGCTGTTTTTT.

The chain employs TRBV28 and TRBJ2-2; the D gene is possibly TRBD1 (5 bases). Germline V gene data show CDR1 as MDHEN and CDR2 as SYDVKM. This CDR3 is built from 16 residues. With 6 bases removed from V and 4 bases from J, the gap between germline ends came to 18 bases. CDR3 nucleotide sequence: TGTGCCAGCAGCCTCGACAGTGACTCAATCACCGGGGAGCTGTTTTTT. Translating it yields CASSLDSDSITGELFF.

The chain recombines TRBV10-3 with TRBJ2-7; 11 bases agree with TRBD1. Germline trimming cut 6 bases from V and 3 bases from J; bases unmatched to any gene: 7. The germline CDR1 and CDR2 sequences are ENHRY and SYGVKD. The length of the CDR3 is 15 residues. DNA of the CDR3: TGTGCCATCAGACTAACCGGGACAGGGGGCTACGAGCAGTACTTC. This encodes CAIRLTGTGGYEQYF.

The J gene is TRBJ2-1, the V gene TRBV5-5; unclear D gene. The CDR3 contains 14 residues. The germline V and J ends were trimmed by 2 bases and 4 bases, with 10 bases remaining between them. CDR1 SGHKS and CDR2 YYEKEE come from the germline V gene (reference sequence). This CDR3 reads CASSFGRRYNEQFF. Written as DNA, the CDR3 is TGTGCCAGCAGCTTTGGCAGGAGATACAATGAGCAGTTCTTC.

The genes are TRBV15 and TRBJ1-1; a possible D gene is TRBD1 (5 bases). The CDR3 is 16 residues long. Between the trimmed V and J ends, which lost 0 bases and 1 base, there was a span of 12 bases. CDR1 and CDR2 (germline): LNHNV, YYDKDF (reference sequence). The CDR3 DNA follows: TGTGCCACCAGCAGAGAGGCCGGGACGGCGAACACTGAAGCTTTCTTT. Encoded protein: CATSREAGTANTEAFF.

The chain is built from TRBV4-3 and TRBJ2-5; TRBD1 agrees at 9 bases. The V segment lost 3 bases and the J segment 7 bases; nucleotides outside the gene matches: 12. Germline V gene data show CDR1 as LGHNA and CDR2 as YSLEER. The CDR3 runs 16 residues. CDR3: CASSQDKQGALGTQYF. The CDR3 nucleotides are TGCGCCAGCAGCCAGGATAAACAGGGGGCGTTAGGGACCCAGTACTTC.

The chain employs TRBV3-1 and TRBJ1-2; the D gene is possibly TRBD1 (6 bases). Germline assignment: CDR1 LGHDT and CDR2 YNNKEL (reference sequence). The CDR3 totals 14 residues. The germline V and J ends were trimmed by 3 bases and 6 bases, with 14 bases remaining between them. This CDR3 reads CASSHDTGTNGYTF. The CDR3 nucleotides are TGTGCCAGCAGCCATGACACCGGGACAAATGGCTACACCTTC.

This clonotype turned up a few times. The chain uses TRBV19 and TRBJ2-5, with D perhaps assigned TRBD1 or TRBD2 (5 bases each). This CDR3 comprises 12 residues. Germline V gene sequence: CDR1 LNHDA, CDR2 SQIVND (reference sequence). The germline V and J ends were trimmed by 3 bases and 4 bases, with 6 bases remaining between them. The CDR3 protein is CASSIGGETQYF. CDR3 in DNA: TGTGCCAGTAGTATTGGGGGAGAGACCCAGTACTTC.

V and J are TRBV4-1 and TRBJ1-2, with TRBD1 identical over 7 bases. From germline, CDR1 is MGHRA and CDR2 YSYEKL. Trimming cost V 4 bases and J 5 bases; bases outside gene matches: 13. CDR3 length: 16 amino acids. The CDR3 loop reads CASSPVEGAPIYGYTF. Here the CDR3 DNA reads TGCGCCAGCAGCCCCGTCGAGGGGGCTCCCATTTATGGCTACACCTTC.

This chain connects TRBV13 to TRBJ1-2; 11 bases are shared with TRBD1. The CDR3 length is 15 residues. Per the germline V gene, CDR1 is PRHDT and CDR2 is FYEKMQ (reference sequence). The J segment lost 8 bases and the V segment lost 4 bases, leaving 9 bases of the junction unmatched. The CDR3 DNA follows: TGTGCCAGCAGCTCCACGGCCGGGACAGGGGGAGGCTACACCTTC. Protein sequence: CASSSTAGTGGGYTF.

CDR3 DNA sequence: TGTGCCAGCAACCCTGGGACGGGCCAGCCCCAGCATTTT. Translated: CASNPGTGQPQHF. This chain joins TRBV12-3 or TRBV12-4 and TRBJ1-5, with D possibly being TRBD1 (5 bases). The V gene lost 7 bases and the J gene lost 7 bases, with 14 bases spanning the gap. The CDR3 covers 13 residues.